The 4 T cell receptor beta chains below all came from one sample that was sequenced in a study of CD8 T cells in Susac syndrome. RNA was extracted with the RNeasy kit, and a quantity of roughly 0.5 to 1 ug was reverse transcribed using random hexamers. TCRdb itself ran the immunoSEQ multiplex PCR reads through MiXCR, one entry per CDR3 protein. The data show around 170,000 distinct CDR3 sequences, with around 94% seen just once and roughly 0.12% held by the top ten. Material for sequencing was CD4+ T cells from PBMCs. Every receptor here comes from a human donor with Susac syndrome.

V and J are TRBV15 and TRBJ1-5; TRBD1 matches 8 bases. Unmatched junction bases numbered 2, after V lost 3 bases and J lost 1 base. Germline lookup yields CDR1 LNHNV and CDR2 YYDKDF (reference sequence). CDR3 size: 15 residues. The CDR3 reads CATSRHRGSNQPQHF. The CDR3 DNA reads as TGTGCCACCAGCAGGCACAGGGGGAGCAATCAGCCCCAGCATTTT.

This chain connects TRBV3-1 to TRBJ1-3; D is uncertain. V lost 5 bases to trimming and J lost 3 bases, with 8 bases between them. The CDR3 runs to 13 residues. Germline assignment: CDR1 LGHDT and CDR2 YNNKEL (reference sequence). The chain's CDR3 is CASSSSDGNTIYF. CDR3 coding DNA: TGTGCCAGCAGCTCATCGGATGGAAACACCATATATTTT. Full variable domain (missing parts from reference TRBV3-1 and TRBJ1-3): DTAVSQTPKYLVTQMGNDKSIKCEQNLGHDTMYWYKQDSKKFLKIMFSYNNKELIINETVPNRFSPKSPDKAHLNLHINSLELGDSAVYFCASSSSDGNTIYFGEGSWLTVV.

The chain couples TRBV7-2 to TRBJ2-5; the match to TRBD2 covers 10 bases. Germline lookup yields CDR1 SGHTA and CDR2 FQGNSA. This CDR3 has 15 amino acids. V shed 5 bases and J 5 bases; nucleotides not matched to a gene: 8. Written as DNA, the CDR3 is TGTGCCAGCAGCCCCCAGCGGGGGGGCCATGAGACCCAGTACTTC. It codes for CASSPQRGGHETQYF. Drawing the rest from reference TRBV7-2 and TRBJ2-5, the complete variable domain is GAGVSQSPSNKVTEKGKDVELRCDPISGHTALYWYRQSLGQGLEFLIYFQGNSAPDKSGLPSDRFSAERTGGSVSTLTIQRTQQEDSAVYLCASSPQRGGHETQYFGPGTRLLVL.

The genes are TRBV20-1 and TRBJ2-5; TRBD2 might be the D (5 bases). The V gene's germline CDR1 is DFQATT and CDR2 SNEGSKA (reference sequence). Trimming took 5 bases from V and 4 from J, leaving 17 bases between them. This CDR3 contains 14 residues. The CDR3 is CSAGGTSGRETQYF. The DNA for the CDR3 is TGCAGTGCTGGAGGAACGTCGGGAAGAGAGACCCAGTACTTC.